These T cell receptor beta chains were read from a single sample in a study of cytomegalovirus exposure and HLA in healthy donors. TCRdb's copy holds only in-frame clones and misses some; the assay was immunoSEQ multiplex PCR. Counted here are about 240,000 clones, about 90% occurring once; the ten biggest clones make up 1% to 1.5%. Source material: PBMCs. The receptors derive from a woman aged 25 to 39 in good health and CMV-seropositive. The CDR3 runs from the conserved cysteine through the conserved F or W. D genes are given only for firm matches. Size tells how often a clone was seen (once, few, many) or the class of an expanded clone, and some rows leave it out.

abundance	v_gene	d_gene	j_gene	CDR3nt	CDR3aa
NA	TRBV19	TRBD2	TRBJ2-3	TGTGCCAGTAGTGCCACGGGACTAGCGGGAGGAGATACGCAGTATTTT	CASSATGLAGGDTQYF
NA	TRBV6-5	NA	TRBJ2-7	TGTGCCAGCAGTTACACATGGGGGGTCCCCTACGAGCAGTACTTC	CASSYTWGVPYEQYF
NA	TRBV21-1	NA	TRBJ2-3	TGTGCCAGCAGCAAAGAGGGGGGACAGGGGGCTCGAGATACGCAGTATTTT	CASSKEGGQGARDTQYF
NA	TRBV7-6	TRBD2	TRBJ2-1	TGTGCCAGCAGCTTAGATTCGGGACTAGCGGGAGGGCTCCCTTACAATGAGCAGTTCTTC	CASSLDSGLAGGLPYNEQFF
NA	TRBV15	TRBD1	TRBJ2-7	TGTGCCACCAGCCGTAGAGGGGACAGTCCCGAGCAGTACTTC	CATSRRGDSPEQYF
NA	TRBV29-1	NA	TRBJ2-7	TGCAGCGCGTCTACAGTGCTGGAGCAGTACTTC	CSASTVLEQYF
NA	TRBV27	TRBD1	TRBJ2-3	TGTGCCAGCAGTCCCCAAATCGGACAGGCAACGACAGATACGCAGTATTTT	CASSPQIGQATTDTQYF
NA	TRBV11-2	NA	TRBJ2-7	TGTGCCAGCAGCCCCCTTTTTCAGGGGAGCTACGAGCAGTACTTC	CASSPLFQGSYEQYF
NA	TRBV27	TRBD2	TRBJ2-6	TGTGCCAGCAGTTTATCGGGGCGGGAGGTGGACGTCCTGACTTTC	CASSLSGREVDVLTF
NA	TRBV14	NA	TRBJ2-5	TGTGCCAGCAGCCAAGATCAGTGGTGGGAGACCCAGTACTTC	CASSQDQWWETQYF
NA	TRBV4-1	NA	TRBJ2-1	TGCGCCAGCAGCCAAAACCCCAGCGCAAGATACAATGAGCAGTTCTTC	CASSQNPSARYNEQFF
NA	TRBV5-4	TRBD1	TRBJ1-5	TGTGCCAGCAGCTTCGGAGGGGGCGCGAGCAATCAGCCCCAGCATTTT	CASSFGGGASNQPQHF
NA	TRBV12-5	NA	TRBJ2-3	TGTGCTACAGGCAGAGACACAGATACGCAGTATTTT	CATGRDTDTQYF
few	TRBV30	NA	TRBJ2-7	TGTGCCTGGAGTGTTGGTGTGGGACTGCTTCACGAGCAGTACTTC	CAWSVGVGLLHEQYF
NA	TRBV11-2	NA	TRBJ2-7	TGTGCCAGCAGCCTTAGCGGACTCGCCTACGAGCAGTACTTC	CASSLSGLAYEQYF
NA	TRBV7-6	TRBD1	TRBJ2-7	TGTGCCAGCAGCTTGTCAGGGGGCGTCTACGAGCAGTACTTC	CASSLSGGVYEQYF
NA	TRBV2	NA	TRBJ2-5	TGTGCCAGCACTGCACGACCTGGAGGAGAGACCCAGTACTTC	CASTARPGGETQYF
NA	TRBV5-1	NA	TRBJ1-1	TGCGCCAGCAGTCCCGGAGGATATTCTGAAGCTTTCTTT	CASSPGGYSEAFF
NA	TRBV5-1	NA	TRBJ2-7	TGCGCCAGCAGCTCCGAGAGCTACGAGCAGTACTTC	CASSSESYEQYF
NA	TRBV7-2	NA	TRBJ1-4	TGTGCCAGCAGCTTGGTAGAAACTAATGAAAAACTGTTTTTT	CASSLVETNEKLFF
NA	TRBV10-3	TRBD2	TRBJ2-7	TGTGCCATCAGTGAGCCGGGACTAGCGGGATGGGAGCAGTACTTC	CAISEPGLAGWEQYF
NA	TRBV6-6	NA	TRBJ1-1	TGTGCCAGCAGAGAAGGGGTGGATGGAACTGAAGCTTTCTTT	CASREGVDGTEAFF
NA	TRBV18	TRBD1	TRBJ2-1	TGTGCCAGCTCACCTGCGGACAGGGCTGAGCAGTTCTTC	CASSPADRAEQFF
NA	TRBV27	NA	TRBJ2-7	TGTGCCAGCAGTTTAGGGCGGGCATTTGAGCAGTACTTC	CASSLGRAFEQYF
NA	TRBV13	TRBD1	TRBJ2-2	TGTGCCAGCAGCTCCCTCGGGACAGTTACTACCGGGGAGCTGTTTTTT	CASSSLGTVTTGELFF
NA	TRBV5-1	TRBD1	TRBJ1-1	TGCGCCAGCCGGAAGGGACAGGGCCGTAATGAAGCTTTCTTT	CASRKGQGRNEAFF
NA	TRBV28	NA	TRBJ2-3	TGTGCCAGCAGTCCGACAGGCAGCACAGATACGCAGTATTTT	CASSPTGSTDTQYF
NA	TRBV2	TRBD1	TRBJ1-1	TGTGCCAGCAGGTATACAGGGGTCACTGAAGCTTTCTTT	CASRYTGVTEAFF
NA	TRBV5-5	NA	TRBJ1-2	TGTGCCAGCAGCTTTTATCCTCAGGACAGCTATGGCTACACCTTC	CASSFYPQDSYGYTF
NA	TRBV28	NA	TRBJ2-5	TGTGCCAGCAGCCTTTGGACTCTCCCTAAAGAGACCCAGTACTTC	CASSLWTLPKETQYF
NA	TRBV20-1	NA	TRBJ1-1	TGCAGTCGGGGGGGCACTGAAGCTTTCTTT	CSRGGTEAFF
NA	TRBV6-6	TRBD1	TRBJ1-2	TGTGCCAGCGGACAGGGGAGCCGTGGCTACACCTTC	CASGQGSRGYTF
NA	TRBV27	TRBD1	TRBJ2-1	TGTGCCAGTGTTACAGGGGGCCTCTACAATGAGCAGTTCTTC	CASVTGGLYNEQFF
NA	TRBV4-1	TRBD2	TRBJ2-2	TGCGCCAGCAGCCAAGGACTAGCGGGAGGACGGAACGGGGAGCTGTTTTTT	CASSQGLAGGRNGELFF
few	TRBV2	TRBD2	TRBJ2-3	TGTGCCAGCAGCCCCGGGACTAGCGGGAGAGGGACAGATACGCAGTATTTT	CASSPGTSGRGTDTQYF
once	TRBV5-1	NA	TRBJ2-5	TGCGCCAGCAGCTTGGTCTCCAGGGAAGAGACCCAGTACTTC	CASSLVSREETQYF
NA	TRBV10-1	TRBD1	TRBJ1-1	TGCGCCAGCCAGGGACAGCAGAACACTGAAGCTTTCTTT	CASQGQQNTEAFF
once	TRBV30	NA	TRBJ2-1	TGTGCCTGGAGTGTACGGATAGCGGTGACCTACAATGAGCAGTTCTTC	CAWSVRIAVTYNEQFF
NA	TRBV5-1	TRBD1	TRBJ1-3	TGCGCCAGCAGCCCCGGACAGGGAGGTCGTGGAAACACCATATATTTT	CASSPGQGGRGNTIYF
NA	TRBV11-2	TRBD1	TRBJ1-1	TGTGCCAGCAGCCCTCCTTGGACAGGGATGACTAGAAGTGGAGAAGCTTTCTTT	CASSPPWTGMTRSGEAFF
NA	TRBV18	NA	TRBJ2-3	TGTGCCAGCTCAATAGGAGGGGATACGCAGTATTTT	CASSIGGDTQYF
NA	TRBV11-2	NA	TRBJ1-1	TGTGCCAGCAGCTTAGCCAGGGGTTTCACTGAAGCTTTCTTT	CASSLARGFTEAFF
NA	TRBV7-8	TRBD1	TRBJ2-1	TGTGCCAGCAGCTTAGAGGGACAGCTCTACAATGAGCAGTTCTTC	CASSLEGQLYNEQFF
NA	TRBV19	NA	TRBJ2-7	TGTGCCAGTAGTATCACGACAGGTAGCTCCTACGAGCAGTACTTC	CASSITTGSSYEQYF
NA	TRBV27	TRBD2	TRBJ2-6	TGTGCCAGCAGTCTCATCGGGGGGGCGAACTCTGGGGCCAACGTCCTGACTTTC	CASSLIGGANSGANVLTF
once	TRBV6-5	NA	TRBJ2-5	TGTGCCAGCAATAACCCGGGGGTGGAGACCCAGTACTTC	CASNNPGVETQYF
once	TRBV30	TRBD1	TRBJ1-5	TGTGCCTGGAGTACAGGGGAGGATCAGCCCCAGCATTTT	CAWSTGEDQPQHF
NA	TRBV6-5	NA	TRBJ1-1	TGTGCCAGCAGTCTCGGGAGGGGCAACACTGAAGCTTTCTTT	CASSLGRGNTEAFF
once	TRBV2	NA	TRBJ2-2	TGTGCCAGCAGTGAACTCAGGGAGAACACCGGGGAGCTGTTTTTT	CASSELRENTGELFF
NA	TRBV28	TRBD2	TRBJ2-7	TGTGCCAGCAGTTTCTCGCTCGCGGGACTATCCTACGAGCAGTACTTC	CASSFSLAGLSYEQYF
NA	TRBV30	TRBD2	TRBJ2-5	TGTGCCTGGAGTACTAGCGTAGTTTGGCAAGAGACCCAGTACTTC	CAWSTSVVWQETQYF